A selection of T cell receptor beta chains follows, all from one sample in a study of neurological immune-mediated disorders. From the 5' RACE reads, TCRdb called clonotypes with MiXCR, one entry per CDR3 protein. The repertoire holds more than 15,000 distinct CDR3 sequences, with roughly 14% as singletons. The sample consisted of PBMCs. These receptors came from a man aged 60-69 years with HTLV-1-associated myelopathy (HAM/TSP). CDR3s include the opening cysteine and the closing phenylalanine or tryptophan. A D gene is named only where the DNA matches it firmly. Expanded clones get a size class; other rows say once, few or many, or leave the size out.

>TRBV5-1|14|TRBD1|medium-sized|TRBJ2-1
CASSTGQGANEQFF
TGCGCCAGCAGCACTGGACAGGGGGCTAATGAGCAGTTCTTC
>TRBV4-1|15|NA|many|TRBJ1-2
CASSQDPGTNYGYTF
TGCGCCAGCAGCCAAGATCCCGGGACTAACTATGGCTACACCTTC
>TRBV6-2/TRBV6-3|14|NA|many|TRBJ2-1
CASSYSRGANEQFF
TGTGCCAGCAGTTACTCCAGGGGGGCCAATGAGCAGTTCTTC
>TRBV6-5|13|NA|many|TRBJ2-7
CASRKSRNYEQYF
TGTGCCAGCAGAAAGTCCAGGAACTACGAGCAGTACTTC
>TRBV29-1|13|NA|many|TRBJ2-2
CSVEVAVDGELFF
TGCAGCGTTGAGGTAGCCGTGGACGGGGAGCTGTTTTTT
>TRBV5-6|14|NA|NA|TRBJ1-3
CASSLLGIGKTIYF
TGTGCCAGCAGCTTGTTAGGGATTGGAAAAACCATATATTTT
>TRBV20-1|18|NA|many|TRBJ2-1
CSARGHTDLGGPYNEQFF
TGCAGTGCTAGGGGACATACCGACCTGGGGGGTCCGTACAATGAGCAGTTCTTC
>TRBV9|16|TRBD2|medium-sized|TRBJ2-1
CASSPQGGSSYNEQFF
TGTGCCAGCAGCCCCCAGGGAGGGAGCTCCTACAATGAGCAGTTCTTC
>TRBV6-5|18|TRBD2|many|TRBJ2-3
CASSSGLAGVQRGDTQYF
TGTGCCAGCAGCTCAGGACTAGCGGGGGTTCAAAGAGGAGATACGCAGTATTTT
>TRBV5-4|16|TRBD2|many|TRBJ2-3
CASSRTSGALTDTQYF
TGTGCCAGCAGCCGGACTAGCGGGGCCCTCACAGATACGCAGTATTTT
>TRBV9|14|NA|many|TRBJ1-2
CASSVALSNYGYTF
TGTGCCAGCAGCGTAGCGTTGTCTAACTATGGCTACACCTTC
>TRBV6-5|13|NA|many|TRBJ1-2
CASSYDQNYGYTF
TGTGCCAGCAGTTACGATCAGAACTATGGCTACACCTTC
>TRBV12-3/TRBV12-4|14|TRBD1|many|TRBJ1-6
CASSKQGANSPLHF
TGTGCCAGCAGCAAACAGGGGGCGAATTCACCCCTCCACTTT
>TRBV20-1|14|TRBD2|NA|TRBJ2-5
CSARTSGRQETQYF
TGCAGTGCAAGGACTAGCGGACGTCAAGAGACCCAGTACTTC
>TRBV19|12|NA|NA|TRBJ2-5
CASTPDHETQYF
TGTGCCAGCACGCCGGACCACGAGACCCAGTACTTC
>TRBV9|15|NA|many|TRBJ1-1
CASSVDGHLNTEAFF
TGTGCCAGCAGCGTAGACGGACACTTGAACACTGAAGCTTTCTTT
>TRBV7-2|11|NA|many|TRBJ1-1
CASSPYTEAFF
TGTGCCAGCAGCCCGTACACTGAAGCTTTCTTT
>TRBV7-2|17|NA|many|TRBJ1-6
CASSSRPGHLKGPPLHF
TGTGCCAGCAGCTCCCGCCCCGGACATTTAAAGGGTCCACCCCTCCACTTT
>TRBV6-6|15|TRBD2|NA|TRBJ2-1
CASTQGASGGRGQFF
TGTGCCAGCACCCAGGGGGCTAGCGGGGGCCGCGGGCAGTTCTTC
>TRBV5-1|15|TRBD1|many|TRBJ2-5
CASSTNTGGQETQYF
TGCGCCAGCAGCACCAACACAGGGGGCCAAGAGACCCAGTACTTC
>TRBV20-1|15|NA|NA|TRBJ2-1
CSARAAVATGNEQFF
TGCAGTGCTAGAGCCGCTGTAGCGACAGGTAATGAGCAGTTCTTC
>TRBV7-3|20|NA|NA|TRBJ2-5
CASSFYICSAPRQGAETQYF
NA
>TRBV5-1|16|TRBD2|many|TRBJ2-1
CASSKRTSGPPGEQFF
TGCGCCAGCAGCAAACGGACTAGCGGGCCCCCGGGTGAGCAGTTCTTC
>TRBV11-2|14|TRBD1|many|TRBJ1-1
CASSFGGQHTEAFF
TGTGCCAGCAGCTTTGGGGGACAGCACACTGAAGCTTTCTTT
>TRBV18|14|TRBD1|many|TRBJ1-2
CASSPDRTNYGYTF
TGTGCCAGCTCACCGGACAGGACTAACTATGGCTACACCTTC
>TRBV6-2/TRBV6-3|16|TRBD1|many|TRBJ2-2
CASRNPGQGDTGELFF
TGTGCCAGCAGAAACCCGGGACAGGGAGACACCGGGGAGCTGTTTTTT
>TRBV20-1|13|NA|many|TRBJ2-7
CSLASDRLYEQYF
TGCAGTCTTGCCTCGGACAGACTCTACGAGCAGTACTTC
>TRBV11-2|19|TRBD2|few|TRBJ2-3
CASSPRGGEGFGPPDTQYF
TGTGCCAGCAGCCCACGGGGTGGGGAGGGGTTCGGTCCTCCAGATACGCAGTATTTT
>TRBV9|16|NA|many|TRBJ2-2
CASSLRGTANTGELFF
TGTGCCAGCAGCCTAAGGGGCACCGCGAACACCGGGGAGCTGTTTTTT
>TRBV20-1|15|TRBD1|many|TRBJ2-1
CSARERQGARSQEFF
TGCAGTGCTAGAGAGCGGCAGGGGGCAAGATCCCAAGAGTTCTTC
>TRBV28|15|TRBD2|many|TRBJ2-1
CASKGLAEMYNEQFF
TGTGCCAGCAAAGGACTAGCGGAGATGTACAATGAGCAGTTCTTC
>TRBV11-3|13|NA|many|TRBJ2-5
CASSPGRVETQYF
TGTGCCAGCAGCCCCGGTAGGGTGGAGACCCAGTACTTC
>TRBV20-1|15|TRBD2|many|TRBJ2-5
CSASKAASGEETQYF
TGCAGTGCTAGTAAAGCCGCTAGCGGGGAAGAGACCCAGTACTTC
>TRBV20-1|14|TRBD1|many|TRBJ1-2
CSASRQGLNYGYTF
TGCAGTGCTAGCAGACAGGGGTTAAACTATGGCTACACCTTC
>TRBV5-1|21|NA|NA|TRBJ2-5
CASSFYICSASRTGVGETQYF
NA
>TRBV27|15|NA|many|TRBJ2-2
CASNPDAPNTGELFF
TGTGCCAGCAATCCAGACGCACCTAACACCGGGGAGCTGTTTTTT
>TRBV4-3|15|NA|NA|TRBJ2-1
CASSPQLSACNEQFF
TGCGCCAGCAGCCCCCAGCTAAGTGCGTGCAATGAGCAGTTCTTC
>TRBV4-1|16|TRBD1|once|TRBJ1-2
CASSQQETGVGGDYTF
TGCGCCAGCAGCCAACAAGAAACAGGGGTCGGAGGCGACTACACCTTC
>TRBV11-2|14|NA|many|TRBJ2-7
CASSLDGPRGEQYF
TGTGCCAGCAGCTTAGATGGCCCTCGGGGGGAGCAGTACTTC
>TRBV5-6|17|TRBD1|many|TRBJ2-7
CASSLLFRDRARYEQYF
TGTGCCAGCAGCTTGTTGTTTCGGGACAGGGCGAGGTACGAGCAGTACTTC
>TRBV6-1|14|NA|many|TRBJ2-7
CASSEAGGEYEQYF
TGTGCCAGCAGTGAGGCGGGCGGCGAATACGAGCAGTACTTC
>TRBV5-1|13|NA|many|TRBJ1-1
CASSLAPSTEAFF
TGCGCCAGCAGCTTGGCCCCCTCAACTGAAGCTTTCTTT
>TRBV20-1|16|TRBD2|medium-sized|TRBJ2-2
CSARGLAVSDTGELFF
TGCAGTGCTAGAGGACTAGCGGTGTCAGACACCGGGGAGCTGTTTTTT
>TRBV7-9|13|NA|many|TRBJ2-7
CASSLMYGDEQYF
TGTGCCAGCAGCCTCATGTACGGAGACGAGCAGTACTTC
>TRBV3-1|13|NA|many|TRBJ1-1
CASSGTSYTEAFF
TGTGCCAGCAGCGGAACAAGCTACACTGAAGCTTTCTTT
>TRBV20-1|14|TRBD1|many|TRBJ1-2
CSASAGQTLYGYTF
TGCAGTGCTTCGGCGGGACAGACGCTCTATGGCTACACCTTC
>TRBV5-1|13|NA|NA|TRBJ2-7
CASSYRDPTEQYF
TGCGCCAGCAGCTACAGGGACCCTACCGAGCAGTACTTC
>TRBV3-1|13|TRBD1|many|TRBJ1-2
CASSLGRQGSYTF
TGTGCCAGCAGCCTTGGAAGACAGGGAAGCTACACCTTC
>TRBV7-9|14|TRBD1|many|TRBJ1-6
CASSPTGEGSPLHF
TGTGCCAGCAGCCCCACAGGGGAAGGATCACCCCTCCACTTT
>TRBV7-9|13|NA|many|TRBJ2-7
CASIRDRTYEQYF
TGTGCCAGCATAAGGGACCGTACCTACGAGCAGTACTTC
>TRBV29-1|14|TRBD1|NA|TRBJ2-7
CSVVWGWTGYEQNF
TGCAGCGTTGTTTGGGGGTGGACAGGCTACGAGCAGAACTTC
>TRBV30|14|NA|many|TRBJ1-2
CACQGLEWRLGYTF
TGTGCCTGCCAGGGACTGGAGTGGAGACTTGGCTACACCTTC
>TRBV12-3/TRBV12-4|15|NA|many|TRBJ1-6
CASSLRADYNSPLHF
TGTGCCAGCAGTTTAAGGGCAGATTATAATTCACCCCTCCACTTT